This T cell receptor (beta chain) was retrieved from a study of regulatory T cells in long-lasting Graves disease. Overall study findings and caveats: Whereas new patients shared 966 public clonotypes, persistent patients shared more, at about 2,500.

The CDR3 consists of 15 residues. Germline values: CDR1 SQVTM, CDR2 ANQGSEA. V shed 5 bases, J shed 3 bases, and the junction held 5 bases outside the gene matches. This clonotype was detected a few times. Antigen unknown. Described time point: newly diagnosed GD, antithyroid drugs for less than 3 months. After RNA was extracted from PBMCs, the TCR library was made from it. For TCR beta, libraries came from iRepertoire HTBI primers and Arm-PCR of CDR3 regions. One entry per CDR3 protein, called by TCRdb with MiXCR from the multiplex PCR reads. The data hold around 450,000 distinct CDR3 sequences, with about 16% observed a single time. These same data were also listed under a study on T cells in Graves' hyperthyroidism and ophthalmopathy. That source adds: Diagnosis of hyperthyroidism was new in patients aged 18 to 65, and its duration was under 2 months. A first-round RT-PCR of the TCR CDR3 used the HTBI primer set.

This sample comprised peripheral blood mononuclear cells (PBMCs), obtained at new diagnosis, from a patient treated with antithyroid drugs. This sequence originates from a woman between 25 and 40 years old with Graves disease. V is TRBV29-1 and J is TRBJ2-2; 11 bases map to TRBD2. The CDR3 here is CSVPLAGGYTGELFF. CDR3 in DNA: TGCAGCGTTCCTCTAGCGGGAGGATACACCGGGGAGCTGTTTTTT.